The T cell receptor (beta chain) under discussion was sequenced for a study of control samples from healthy donors and cancer patients. In germline, CDR1 is MGHDK, CDR2 SYGVNS. This CDR3 spans 14 amino acids. V shed 4 bases and J 5 bases; nucleotides not matched to a gene: 4. Clones were sequenced by immunoSEQ multiplex PCR, and TCRdb holds only the in-frame ones, with some missing. The sample lists over 200,000 clones; around 80% were seen once. This clonotype originated in an older woman with lung cancer. The chain employs TRBV25-1 and TRBJ1-4; 7 bases are a match to TRBD1. The sample comprised PBMCs. The CDR3 sequence is CASSVAGGNEKLFF. In DNA form, the CDR3 reads TGTGCCAGCAGTGTGGCAGGGGGGAATGAAAAACTGTTTTTT.